This T cell receptor beta chain was observed in a study of OX40 agonist ivuxolimab in advanced cancers. Background for the entire study: Ivuxolimab, which targeted the costimulatory receptor OX40 (CD134), was an agonistic, fully human IgG2 monoclonal antibody. Intravenous ivuxolimab was administered to patients every 2 weeks at six dose levels: 0.01, 0.1, 0.3, 1.5, 3 and 10 mg/kg. Among the approximately 54 dose-escalation patients, some 20 had hepatocellular carcinoma, roughly 15 melanoma, 9 renal cell carcinoma and 9 head and neck cancer. The dose-escalation cohort was almost 85% male with a mean age of approximately 59 years, ranging from roughly 23 to 90. Patients were allowed to have had prior anti-PD-1, anti-PD-L1 or anti-CTLA-4 therapy, and 40% to 45% of the dose-escalation patients had previously received checkpoint inhibitors. Partial responses were achieved by three dose-escalation patients, of whom one had hepatocellular carcinoma and two had cutaneous melanoma. The point of sequencing TCRbeta in the periphery was to test whether ivuxolimab changed TCR sequence diversity and drove clonal T-cell expansion. The paper describes the monotherapy dose-escalation part (N of about 52 patients) of the phase I trial of ivuxolimab.

Comment on this clone: No cognate antigen has been identified for it. Base qualities were left out, and no much larger clone turns up one base away.

For sequencing of the TCRbeta CDR3 region, genomic DNA was extracted from the sorted cells. The immunoSEQ Assay was used to sequence the TCRbeta CDR3 regions. TCRdb re-hosts the immuneACCESS table, in-frame sequences only. Its copies lack some clones; in the studies checked, an unresolved V gene accounts for under half of them, and the cause for the rest is not known. For this sample there are 65,000 to 100,000 clones; around 88% appear just once. Clones ranked in the top ten supply 0.75% to 0.95% of the sample. On the study overall, not on this receptor specifically: Clonal expansion of both CD4+ and CD8+ blood T cells was observed from baseline to week 6 at doses 0.1 to 3.0 mg/kg. In the 0.1-3.0 mg/kg groups, partial responders were among the patients with the lowest normalized peripheral clonal expansion, particularly in CD8+ T cells. Low levels of normalized T-cell clonal expansion were also shown by some nonresponding patients. The antigen specificity of the peripheral T cells that underwent clonal expansion was not determined. After ivuxolimab, expanded clones were on average more numerous among CD8+ T cells than among CD4+ T cells.

Patients with autoimmune disease history or receiving systemic immunosuppression were excluded from the trial. Peripheral blood for TCR sequencing was collected from all dose cohorts at baseline, on cycle 4 day 1, and on cycle 7 day 1. The samples were drawn from a first-in-human, open-label, multicenter phase I dose-escalation trial of ivuxolimab. Adults with locally advanced or metastatic melanoma, renal cell, hepatocellular, or head and neck squamous cell carcinoma were enrolled in the trial. Before TCR sequencing, CD4+ T cells and CD8+ T cells from peripheral blood were sorted into separate populations. Reading the germline V gene (reference sequence) gives CDR1 LNHDA and CDR2 SQIVND. Including the terminal cysteine and phenylalanine, the CDR3 comprises 16 residues. Only CDR3 DNA is held: 48 bases, read in frame from base 1. Here V drops 2 bases and J drops 3 bases, and the junction holds 2 bases not matched to any gene.

Specimen: CD4+ or CD8+ T cells sorted from blood, collected in a trial of the OX40 agonist ivuxolimab. The chain is encoded by TRBV19 joined to TRBJ2-3, and 13 bases in between align with TRBD2. This clonotype originated in an adult with an advanced solid tumor such as melanoma, head and neck, liver or kidney cancer. The bases are TGTGCCAGTAGTATACGGGGACTAGCGGGAACAGATACGCAGTATTTT. It codes for CASSIRGLAGTDTQYF.